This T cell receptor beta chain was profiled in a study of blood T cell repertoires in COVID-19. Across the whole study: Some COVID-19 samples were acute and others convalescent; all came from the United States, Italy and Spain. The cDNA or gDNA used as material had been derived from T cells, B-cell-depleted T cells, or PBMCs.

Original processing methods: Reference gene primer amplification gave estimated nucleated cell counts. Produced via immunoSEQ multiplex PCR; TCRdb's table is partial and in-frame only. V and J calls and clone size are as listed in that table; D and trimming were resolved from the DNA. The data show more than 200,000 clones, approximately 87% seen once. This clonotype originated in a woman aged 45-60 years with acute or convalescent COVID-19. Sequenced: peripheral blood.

Here the CDR3 DNA reads TGCGCCAGCAGCCCTCAGGGACTTAATGAAAAACTGTTTTTT. Translated: CASSPQGLNEKLFF. The V call is TRBV5-1, the J call TRBJ1-4; D is perhaps TRBD1 (5 bases). The V end lost 4 bases, the J end lost 4 bases, and 11 bases lay between the germline ends. This CDR3 has 14 amino acids. CDR1 SGHRS and CDR2 YFSETQ come from the germline V gene.